This T cell receptor (beta chain) came from a study of T-cell reconstitution after alpha-beta-depleted transplantation in children. A library of TCRbeta sequences, prepared with unique molecular identifiers, was generated. TCRdb reprocessed the PCR reads via MiXCR and lists one record per CDR3 protein. Of 580,000 or so distinct CDR3 sequences in the sample, more than 20% were seen once. About this clonotype: What it binds is not known.

Study-level findings and limits: Recipient T cells and thymic progenitors that survived were the source of the high TCRbeta diversity seen at day 60 in some patients. Several hundred rapidly expanded clones from non-depleted graft cells reportedly supplied alpha-beta T cells about two months post-transplant. Among T cells one year after transplant, newly produced cells accounted for most counts and diversity.

Trimming took off 7 bases at V and 5 bases at J, with 15 bases between the two ends. Germline V lookup: CDR1 DFQATT, CDR2 SNEGSKA (reference sequence). The CDR3 contains 12 residues. The source is a boy in the first two years of life who had a stem cell transplant for acute myeloid leukemia, so the T cells may come from the graft donor. Source: PBMCs, mostly from graft donor cells, taken 360 days after TCRalphabeta/CD19-depleted stem cell transplant. This rearrangement joins TRBV20-1 to TRBJ2-7, with D possibly being TRBD1 (6 bases). CDR3 sequence (DNA): TGCAGTGTTAACCTACAGGGAGACGAGCAGTACTTC. Protein sequence: CSVNLQGDEQYF.